The source of this TCR beta chain is a study of CD8 T cells in ankylosing spondylitis. Study-wide results and limits: Disease-linked clones proved CD8+ and comparatively uncommon in peripheral blood.

Preparation of TCR beta libraries was done by quantitative 5'-RACE with molecular barcodes. TCRdb itself ran the 5' RACE reads through MiXCR, one entry per CDR3 protein. The sample has about 5,700 distinct CDR3 sequences; 2.1% are singletons. The CDR3 consists of 12 residues. The V and J ends lost 3 bases and 6 bases respectively, with 9 bases between them. Germline assignment: CDR1 SGDLS and CDR2 YYNGEE. This clonotype appeared many times. Its target is unknown. What was sequenced was blood, either unsorted or a sorted T cell fraction (not recorded which). The chain is built from TRBV9 and TRBJ1-2, with a weak D call TRBD1 (5 bases). The source is a male donor with ankylosing spondylitis or in good health (not recorded which). CDR3 amino acids: CASSGGIDGYTF. CDR3 in DNA: TGTGCCAGCAGCGGGGGGATTGATGGCTACACCTTC. The entire variable domain, with the rest obtained from reference TRBV9 and TRBJ1-2, is as follows: DSGVTQTPKHLITATGQRVTLRCSPRSGDLSVYWYQQSLDQGLQFLIQYYNGEERAKGNILERFSAQQFPDLHSELNLSSLELGDSALYFCASSGGIDGYTFGSGTRLTVV.